The source of this TCR beta chain is a study of blood T cell repertoires in COVID-19. V lost 6 bases, J lost 11 bases, and 19 bases lay in between. The CDR3 is made up of 13 amino acids. Germline assignment: CDR1 MDHEN and CDR2 SYDVKM. Original handling: Nucleated cell number was recorded as an estimate derived from reference gene primer amplification. The repertoire was sequenced with immunoSEQ multiplex PCR; TCRdb's copy has only in-frame clones and lacks some. Clone size and the V and J calls come from that table; the DNA yielded D and trimming. The data hold 60,000 to 85,000 clones, with approximately 74% observed a single time.

The sequenced sample was peripheral blood. The receptor's source is a human donor with acute or convalescent COVID-19. The donor label of this sample is uncertain. The chain carries TRBV28 and TRBJ1-1, with a weak D call TRBD1 (5 bases). CDR3 loop: CASSTSRALGAFF. DNA of the CDR3: TGTGCCAGCAGCACCTCCAGGGCACTGGGGGCTTTCTTT.